The 2 T cell receptor beta chains below come from one sample, sequenced in a study of tumor and adjacent non-tumor tissue in lung cancer. This sample's RNA came from whole unsorted tissue. The library came from three nested PCR rounds adapted from ARM-PCR protocols. TCRdb re-analysed the multiplex PCR reads in MiXCR, keeping a single row per CDR3 protein. The data hold 60,000 to 85,000 distinct CDR3 sequences, with 73% observed a single time. Material: lung tumor tissue. All receptors derive from a man aged 60-69 years with non-small cell lung cancer.

To note about this clonotype: An end of the junction does not agree with germline; a read error may underlie this. V and J are TRBV11-2 and TRBJ2-5; a weak D match, TRBD2 (5 bases). The CDR3 has 15 amino acids. Germline values: CDR1 SGHAT, CDR2 FQNNGV. The CDR3 reads CANSSERRSLETQYF. CDR3 nucleotides: TGTGCCAACAGCTCTGAGCGGAGGAGCCTTGAGACCCAGTACTTC.

V gene TRBV29-1 combines with J gene TRBJ2-7; 7 bases fit TRBD1. The CDR3 contains 11 residues. The ends lost 5 bases at V and 10 bases at J; junction bases unmatched: 8. Germline V gene sequence: CDR1 SQVTM, CDR2 ANQGSEA. The DNA of the CDR3 is TGCAGCGTTCGAGGGGGCGACGGACAGTACTTC. Translation: CSVRGGDGQYF.